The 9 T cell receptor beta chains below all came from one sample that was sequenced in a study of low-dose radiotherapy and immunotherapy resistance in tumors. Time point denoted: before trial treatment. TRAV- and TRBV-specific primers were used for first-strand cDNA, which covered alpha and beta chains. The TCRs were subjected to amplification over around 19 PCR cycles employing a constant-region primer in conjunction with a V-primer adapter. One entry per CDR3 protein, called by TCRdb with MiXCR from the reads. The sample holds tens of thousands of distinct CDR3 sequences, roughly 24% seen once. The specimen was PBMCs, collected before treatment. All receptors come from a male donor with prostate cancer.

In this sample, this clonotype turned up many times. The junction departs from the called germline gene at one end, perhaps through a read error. The CDR3 loop reads CASSQNSIQPQHF. For the CDR3, the DNA is TGTGCCAGCAGCCAAAACAGCATTCAGCCCCAGCATTTT. The rearrangement uses TRBV3-1 and TRBJ1-5; D is unclear. CDR1 LGHDT and CDR2 YNNKEL come from the germline V gene (reference sequence). The CDR3 contains 13 residues.

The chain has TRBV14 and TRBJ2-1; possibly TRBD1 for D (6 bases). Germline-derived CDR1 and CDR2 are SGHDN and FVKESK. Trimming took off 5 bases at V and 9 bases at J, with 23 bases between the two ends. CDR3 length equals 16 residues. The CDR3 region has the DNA TGTGCCAGCAGCGCGCACCCAGGACAGTTCGGGATTGAGCAGTTCTTC. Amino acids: CASSAHPGQFGIEQFF.

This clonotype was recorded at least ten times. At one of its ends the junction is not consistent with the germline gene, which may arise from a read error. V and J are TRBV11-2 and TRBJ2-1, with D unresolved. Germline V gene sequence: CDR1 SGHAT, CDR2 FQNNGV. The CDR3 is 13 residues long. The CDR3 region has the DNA TGTGCCAGCAGCCCCCGAAGAGACAATGAGCATTTCTTC. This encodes CASSPRRDNEHFF.

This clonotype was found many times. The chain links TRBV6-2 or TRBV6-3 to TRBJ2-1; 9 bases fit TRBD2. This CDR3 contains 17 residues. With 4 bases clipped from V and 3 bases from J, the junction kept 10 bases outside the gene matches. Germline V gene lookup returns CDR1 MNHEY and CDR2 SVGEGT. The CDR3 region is CASSWRPRTSVYNEQFF. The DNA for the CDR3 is TGTGCCAGCAGTTGGAGGCCGCGGACTAGCGTCTACAATGAGCAGTTCTTC.

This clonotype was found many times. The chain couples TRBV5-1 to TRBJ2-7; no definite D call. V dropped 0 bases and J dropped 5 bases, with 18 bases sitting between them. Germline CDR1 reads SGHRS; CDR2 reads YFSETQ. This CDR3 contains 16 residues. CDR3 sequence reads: CASSLEAVTKVDEQYF. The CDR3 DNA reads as TGCGCCAGCAGCTTGGAAGCAGTCACTAAGGTGGACGAGCAGTACTTC.

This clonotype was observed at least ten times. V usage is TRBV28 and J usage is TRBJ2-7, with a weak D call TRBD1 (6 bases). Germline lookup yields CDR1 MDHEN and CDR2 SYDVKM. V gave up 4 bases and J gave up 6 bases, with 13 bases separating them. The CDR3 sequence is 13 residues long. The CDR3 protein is CASSSTGSLEQYF. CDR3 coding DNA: TGTGCCAGCAGTTCGACAGGTTCTCTCGAGCAGTACTTC.

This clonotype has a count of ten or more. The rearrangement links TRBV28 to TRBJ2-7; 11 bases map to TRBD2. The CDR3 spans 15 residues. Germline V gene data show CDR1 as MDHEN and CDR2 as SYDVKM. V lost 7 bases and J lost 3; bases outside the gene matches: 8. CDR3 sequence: CASTPLAGEHYEQYF. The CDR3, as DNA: TGTGCCAGCACCCCACTAGCGGGAGAACACTACGAGCAGTACTTC.

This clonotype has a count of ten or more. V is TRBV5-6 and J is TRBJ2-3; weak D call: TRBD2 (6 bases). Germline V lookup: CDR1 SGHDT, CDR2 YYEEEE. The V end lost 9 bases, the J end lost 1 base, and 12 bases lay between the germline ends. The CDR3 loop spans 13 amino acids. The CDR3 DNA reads TGTGCCACAGGAGCTAGCGGCACAGATACGCAGTATTTT. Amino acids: CATGASGTDTQYF.

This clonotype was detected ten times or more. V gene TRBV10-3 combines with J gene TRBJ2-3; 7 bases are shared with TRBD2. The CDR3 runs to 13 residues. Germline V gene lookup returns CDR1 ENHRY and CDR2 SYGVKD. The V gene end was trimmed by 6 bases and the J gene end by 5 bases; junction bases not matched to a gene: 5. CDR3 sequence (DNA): TGTGCCATCAGGGGGCGGGAGAAAGATACGCAGTATTTT. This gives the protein CAIRGREKDTQYF.